A single sample is the source of the 27 T cell receptor beta chains below, sequenced in a study of blood T cell repertoires in COVID-19. Generated by immunoSEQ multiplex PCR, the TCRdb table keeps only in-frame clones and is missing some. The table records 200,000 to 250,000 clones, roughly 80% of them present only once. Sequencing was done on a sample of peripheral blood. The receptors stem from a woman in her seventies with acute or convalescent COVID-19.

The chain carries TRBV29-1 and TRBJ2-3; D is perhaps TRBD1 (6 bases). The CDR3 totals 13 residues. Trimming removed 5 bases from V and 2 bases from J, with 11 bases in between. Per germline, CDR1 SQVTM and CDR2 ANQGSEA. The CDR3 is CSVTGNSTDTQYF. The CDR3 coding sequence is TGCAGCGTTACAGGGAACTCCACAGATACGCAGTATTTT.

The chain is built from TRBV15 and TRBJ1-1; possible D gene TRBD1, 6 bases. The CDR3 extends over 16 amino acids. Germline V gene data show CDR1 as LNHNV and CDR2 as YYDKDF (reference sequence). V dropped 1 base and J dropped 3 bases, with 15 bases sitting between them. The CDR3: CATSRARGGPDTEAFF. The CDR3 coding sequence is TGTGCCACCAGCAGAGCTCGGGGGGGGCCGGACACTGAAGCTTTCTTT.

The genes are TRBV4-1 and TRBJ2-7, with a tentative D call TRBD2 (6 bases). The CDR3 loop spans 14 amino acids. From germline, CDR1 is MGHRA and CDR2 YSYEKL. Deletions cut 4 bases from V and 3 bases from J, with 13 bases between. CDR3 in DNA: TGCGCCAGCAGCCTTTTTAGCGGAAACTACGAGCAGTACTTC. Amino acid sequence: CASSLFSGNYEQYF.

The chain links TRBV21-1 to TRBJ1-1; TRBD1, the D gene given by the table, was not confirmed from the DNA. TRBV21-1 represents a pseudogene. The CDR3 loop spans 14 amino acids. In DNA form, the CDR3 reads TGTGCCAGCAGCACGGGCAGGGGGAACACTGAAGCTTTCTTT. Its protein is CASSTGRGNTEAFF.

This rearrangement joins TRBV7-8 to TRBJ1-2; TRBD1 matches 7 bases. J gave up 5 bases and V 0 bases, and 15 bases lay outside the gene matches. Looked up from germline, CDR1 is SGHVS and CDR2 is FQNEAQ. This CDR3 has 18 residues. For the CDR3, the DNA is TGTGCCAGCAGCTTAGCAAGATCCTCACCGGGGACAGATTATGGCTACACCTTC. Residues: CASSLARSSPGTDYGYTF.

The genes are TRBV27 and TRBJ1-2; TRBD1 matches 9 bases. Germline lookup yields CDR1 MNHEY and CDR2 SMNVEV (reference sequence). The CDR3 contains 15 residues. V lost 4 bases and J lost 7; bases outside the gene matches: 10. CDR3 sequence: CASSYRGTGTLGYTF. The CDR3 DNA reads TGTGCCAGCAGTTATCGGGGGACAGGGACGCTTGGCTACACCTTC.

This clone was picked up a small number of times. The CDR3 DNA sequence: TGTGCCAGCAGTTTAGCGGAGTGGGAGACAGATACGCAGTATTTT. It translates to CASSLAEWETDTQYF. The chain combines TRBV28 with TRBJ2-3; D might be TRBD2 (5 bases). From germline, CDR1 is MDHEN and CDR2 SYDVKM. V gave up 2 bases and J gave up 3 bases, with 12 bases separating them. CDR3 length: 15 residues. The full variable domain, completed using reference TRBV28 and TRBJ2-3, is DVKVTQSSRYLVKRTGEKVFLECVQDMDHENMFWYRQDPGLGLRLIYFSYDVKMKEKGDIPEGYSVSREKKERFSLILESASTNQTSMYLCASSLAEWETDTQYFGPGTRLTVL.

The rearrangement joins TRBV15 to TRBJ2-6; no definite D call. Germline V gives CDR1 LNHNV, CDR2 YYDKDF (reference sequence). This CDR3 is built from 16 residues. V was trimmed by 1 base and J by 0 bases, leaving 7 bases between them. CDR3 nucleotides: TGTGCCACCAGCAGAGGCGGAGACTCTGGGGCCAACGTCCTGACTTTC. Protein: CATSRGGDSGANVLTF.

CDR3 sequence (DNA): TGTGCCAGCAGCTTTCTACAGGGGGGTAGTGAGCAGTTCTTC. Amino acid sequence: CASSFLQGGSEQFF. The chain couples TRBV5-8 to TRBJ2-1, with 8 nucleotides matching TRBD1. V lost 2 bases, J lost 9 bases, and 7 bases stayed unmatched. Germline V gene lookup returns CDR1 SGHTS and CDR2 YDEGEE. This CDR3 spans 14 amino acids. The whole variable domain, filled in from reference TRBV5-8 and TRBJ2-1, reads EAGVTQSPTHLIKTRGQQATLRCSPISGHTSVYWYQQALGLGLQFLLWYDEGEERNRGNFPPRFSGRQFPNYSSELNVNALELEDSALYLCASSFLQGGSEQFFGPGTRLTVL.

This chain connects TRBV24-1 to TRBJ2-1; TRBD2 matches at 11 bases. V lost 5 bases and J lost 3; bases outside the gene matches: 2. This CDR3 spans 15 amino acids. Germline V gene lookup returns CDR1 KGHDR and CDR2 SFDVKD. As DNA, the CDR3 is TGTGCCACCAGTGCCGGGACTAGCGGCTACAATGAGCAGTTCTTC. It translates to CATSAGTSGYNEQFF.

This clone was recorded at least ten times. The chain is built from TRBV10-1 and TRBJ2-1; D remains unclear. V lost 2 bases and J 5 bases, leaving 7 bases between the germline ends. This CDR3 has 13 residues. Per germline, CDR1 WNHNN and CDR2 SYGVQD (reference sequence). Written as DNA, the CDR3 is TGCGCCAGCAGTGAGGTACTAAACAATGAGCAGTTCTTC. Translation: CASSEVLNNEQFF.

The rearrangement joins TRBV24-1 to TRBJ2-5, with D perhaps TRBD2 (5 bases). This CDR3 contains 13 residues. V was clipped by 3 bases and J by 5 bases, with 9 bases between them. Germline CDR1 is KGHDR and CDR2 is SFDVKD. CDR3 in amino acids: CATSDEGRETQYF. The CDR3 DNA follows: TGTGCCACCAGTGATGAGGGAAGGGAGACCCAGTACTTC.

The rearrangement uses TRBV5-1 and TRBJ2-1; 9 bases match TRBD2. The CDR3 runs 14 residues. Germline V CDR1 and CDR2: SGHRS, YFSETQ. With 4 bases clipped from V and 7 bases from J, the junction kept 6 bases outside the gene matches. The chain's CDR3 is CASSDGTSLNEQFF. The CDR3 coding sequence is TGCGCCAGCAGCGACGGGACTAGCTTGAATGAGCAGTTCTTC.

The chain links TRBV7-2 to TRBJ1-5, with a possible D match to TRBD1 (6 bases). The V gene's germline CDR1 is SGHTA and CDR2 FQGNSA. The V and J ends lost 5 bases and 2 bases respectively, with 10 bases between them. The CDR3 has 14 residues. The CDR3 DNA follows: TGTGCCAGCAGCGTCAGGGGCGGCAATCAGCCCCAGCATTTT. This gives the protein CASSVRGGNQPQHF. Based on the CDR3 plus reference TRBV7-2 and TRBJ1-5, the full variable domain is GAGVSQSPSNKVTEKGKDVELRCDPISGHTALYWYRQSLGQGLEFLIYFQGNSAPDKSGLPSDRFSAERTGGSVSTLTIQRTQQEDSAVYLCASSVRGGNQPQHFGDGTRLSIL.

This chain connects TRBV7-6 to TRBJ2-7; TRBD2 matches at 8 bases. The CDR3 length is 15 residues. V lost 5 bases and J lost 3; bases outside the gene matches: 9. Germline V lookup: CDR1 SGHVS, CDR2 FNYEAQ. The CDR3 is CASSTQRELSYEQYF. The DNA for the CDR3 is TGTGCCAGCAGCACTCAGCGGGAGTTGAGCTACGAGCAGTACTTC.

The chain couples TRBV6-6 to TRBJ1-5; D uncertain. Trimming stripped 2 bases from V and 1 base from J, with 6 bases between. This CDR3 region has 14 residues. CDR1 and CDR2 from the germline V gene are MNHNY and SVGAGI (reference sequence). The CDR3: CASSYPQSNQPQHF. The CDR3 DNA follows: TGTGCCAGCAGTTACCCCCAAAGCAATCAGCCCCAGCATTTT.

About this clone itself: Distinct nucleotide sequences in the sample also encode this CDR3. This chain connects TRBV5-1 to TRBJ2-2; a weak D match, TRBD2 (5 bases). Trimming pared 5 bases from V and 0 bases from J, leaving 11 bases between. CDR1 and CDR2 from the germline V gene are SGHRS and YFSETQ. CDR3 length: 15 residues. The CDR3 spells CASRTTDSNTGELFF. The DNA for the CDR3 is TGCGCCAGCAGGACTACGGACTCGAACACCGGGGAGCTGTTTTTT.

This clone was picked up one time. The chain joins TRBV28 to TRBJ1-3; 7 bases line up with TRBD1. Germline loops: CDR1 MDHEN, CDR2 SYDVKM. V was clipped by 6 bases and J by 0 bases; unmatched bases: 11. The CDR3 is made up of 17 amino acids. CDR3 DNA sequence: TGTGCCAGCAGCCCCTGGGACAGTTTTCCCTCTGGAAACACCATATATTTT. It yields the protein CASSPWDSFPSGNTIYF. Based on the CDR3 plus reference TRBV28 and TRBJ1-3, the full variable domain is DVKVTQSSRYLVKRTGEKVFLECVQDMDHENMFWYRQDPGLGLRLIYFSYDVKMKEKGDIPEGYSVSREKKERFSLILESASTNQTSMYLCASSPWDSFPSGNTIYFGEGSWLTVV.

The chain has TRBV29-1 and TRBJ1-1; TRBD1 might be the D (5 bases). Trimming took off 3 bases at V and 5 bases at J, with 13 bases between the two ends. This CDR3 is 13 amino acids long. Germline V CDR1 and CDR2: SQVTM, ANQGSEA. CDR3 nucleotide sequence: TGCAGCGTTGAGCGGGACGGCGGGACTGAAGCTTTCTTT. Translation gives CSVERDGGTEAFF.

The chain has TRBV3-1 (or the pseudogene TRBV3-2) and TRBJ1-1, with 8 nucleotides matching TRBD1. Germline V gene data show CDR1 as LGHDT and CDR2 as YNNKEL (reference sequence). The CDR3 spans 15 residues. With V trimmed by 6 bases and J by 7 bases, 13 bases remained unmatched. CDR3 amino acids: CASSRDLDRAGEAFF. The CDR3 bases are TGTGCCAGCAGTAGGGACTTGGACAGGGCGGGTGAAGCTTTCTTT.

The V and J genes are TRBV27 and TRBJ2-7; 13 bases fit TRBD2. The CDR3 contains 16 residues. Germline CDR1 MNHEY, CDR2 SMNVEV (reference sequence). V dropped 6 bases and J dropped 6; count of bases not matched to a gene: 11. The CDR3 reads CASSPRGTSGMSEQYF. CDR3 sequence (DNA): TGTGCCAGCAGCCCGAGGGGGACTAGCGGGATGAGCGAGCAGTACTTC.

V is TRBV5-1 and J is TRBJ1-1; D is undetermined. CDR3 length equals 14 residues. From germline, CDR1 is SGHRS and CDR2 YFSETQ. V was pared by 0 bases and J by 2 bases, with 8 bases between. The CDR3 reads CASSLGSDNTEAFF. CDR3 DNA: TGCGCCAGCAGCTTGGGCTCAGATAACACTGAAGCTTTCTTT. Full variable domain (missing parts from reference TRBV5-1 and TRBJ1-1): KAGVTQTPRYLIKTRGQQVTLSCSPISGHRSVSWYQQTPGQGLQFLFEYFSETQRNKGNFPGRFSGRQFSNSRSEMNVSTLELGDSALYLCASSLGSDNTEAFFGQGTRLTVV.

The chain has TRBV9 and TRBJ2-5; 8 bases are a match to TRBD2. CDR3 length: 16 amino acids. Germline loops: CDR1 SGDLS, CDR2 YYNGEE. V was clipped by 4 bases and J by 7 bases; unmatched bases: 15. DNA for the CDR3: TGTGCCAGCAGCCCCCGGACTAGCCCTGCCCGAGGGACCCAGTACTTC. Protein: CASSPRTSPARGTQYF.

This clone was found a few times. V and J are TRBV15 and TRBJ1-3; unclear D gene. In germline, CDR1 is LNHNV, CDR2 YYDKDF (reference sequence). The CDR3 extends over 16 amino acids. Trimming shortened V by 4 bases and J by 0 bases, and 13 bases separated the two germline ends. The CDR3 bases are TGTGCCACCAGCACCCGACCCGGGAGCTCTGGAAACACCATATATTTT. The encoded protein is CATSTRPGSSGNTIYF.

This clone was detected only a few times. The chain links TRBV29-1 to TRBJ1-2, with D uncertain. The germline V gene encodes CDR1 SQVTM and CDR2 ANQGSEA. The CDR3 runs 12 residues. V was cut by 2 bases and J by 4 bases, with 8 bases left in between. CDR3 nucleotide sequence: TGCAGCGTTGAAACGGTCTTCTATGGCTACACCTTC. Residues: CSVETVFYGYTF.

The chain combines TRBV27 with TRBJ1-6; no definite D call. This CDR3 has 15 residues. Germline CDR1 MNHEY, CDR2 SMNVEV (reference sequence). Deletions cut 2 bases from V and 1 base from J, with 6 bases between. The CDR3 region is CASSLEGSYNSPLHF. The CDR3 DNA sequence: TGTGCCAGCAGTTTAGAGGGTTCCTATAATTCACCCCTCCACTTT.

The chain couples TRBV5-4 to TRBJ2-5; TRBD2 is a possible D gene (6 bases). Trimming stripped 5 bases from V and 5 bases from J, with 13 bases between. There are 13 residues in the CDR3. Per the germline V gene, CDR1 is SGHNT and CDR2 is YYREEE (reference sequence). The CDR3 loop reads CASSKEGPETQYF. CDR3 DNA: TGTGCCAGCAGTAAGGAGGGCCCGGAGACCCAGTACTTC. Complete variable domain (other parts from reference TRBV5-4 and TRBJ2-5): ETGVTQSPTHLIKTRGQQVTLRCSSQSGHNTVSWYQQALGQGPQFIFQYYREEENGRGNFPPRFSGLQFPNYSSELNVNALELDDSALYLCASSKEGPETQYFGPGTRLLVL.